These 5 T cell receptor beta chains originate from one sample sequenced in a study of T cell repertoires in cytomegalovirus infection. Each CDR3 protein is one row after TCRdb ran MiXCR on the reads. The sample carries about 120,000 distinct CDR3 sequences, roughly 31% recorded once. Which antigens these TCRs recognize remains unknown. This sample comprised CD8+ T cells from cultured PBMCs, obtained from culture after CMV antigen stimulation. The receptors were gathered from a human donor in good health (CMV status not recorded). Some clones in this sample may be carry-over from other donors' samples.

The chain combines TRBV4-1 with TRBJ1-1; D is perhaps TRBD1 (5 bases). In germline, CDR1 is MGHRA, CDR2 YSYEKL. The CDR3 sequence is 18 residues long. Trimming removed 0 bases at V and 0 bases at J, with 17 bases between. CDR3 protein: CASSQDTGTEAMNTEAFF. The CDR3 nucleotides read TGCGCCAGCAGCCAAGATACCGGGACCGAAGCTATGAACACTGAAGCTTTCTTT.

The V call is TRBV4-1, the J call TRBJ2-2; perhaps D is TRBD1 or TRBD2 (6 bases each). V lost 5 bases and J 4 bases, leaving 14 bases between the germline ends. The CDR3 has 15 amino acids. The germline CDR1 and CDR2 sequences are MGHRA and YSYEKL. The CDR3 loop is CASSFRGGGTGELFF. CDR3 coding DNA: TGCGCCAGCAGCTTCAGGGGAGGCGGCACCGGGGAGCTGTTTTTT.

This clonotype was counted a few times. The gene calls are TRBV3-1 and TRBJ2-3, with 7 bases lining up with TRBD2. Unmatched junction bases numbered 8, after V lost 0 bases and J lost 2 bases. Germline loops: CDR1 LGHDT, CDR2 YNNKEL (reference sequence). The CDR3 has 17 residues. DNA for the CDR3: TGTGCCAGCAGCCAAGATATATGGGGGGGGACCACAGATACGCAGTATTTT. This gives the protein CASSQDIWGGTTDTQYF.

The table lists this clonotype with a few counts. This rearrangement joins TRBV7-6 to TRBJ2-1, with D perhaps TRBD1 or TRBD2 (5 bases each). Germline CDR1 SGHVS, CDR2 FNYEAQ. V lost 5 bases and J lost 8, with 19 bases in between. The CDR3 spans 15 residues. The chain's CDR3 is CASSPSGQATHEQFF. The CDR3 region has the DNA TGTGCCAGCAGCCCATCGGGGCAGGCCACCCATGAGCAGTTCTTC.

V is TRBV7-6 and J is TRBJ2-6, with 10 nucleotides matching TRBD2. Losses at the gene ends were 5 bases for V and 0 bases for J; bases not matched to a gene: 10. Germline CDR1 and CDR2: SGHVS and FNYEAQ. The CDR3 is 19 amino acids. The CDR3, as DNA: TGTGCCAGCAGCCCCCTGGCCAAGCGGGGGGGCTCTGGGGCCAACGTCCTGACTTTC. This encodes CASSPLAKRGGSGANVLTF.